This paragraph covers one TCR beta chain sequence. Its antigen is unidentified. The use of a sample-barcoded 5' primer and a J-beta primer mix characterized a second PCR of roughly 6 to 11 cycles. From the 5' RACE reads, TCRdb called clonotypes with MiXCR, one entry per CDR3 protein. This repertoire shows some 900,000 distinct CDR3 sequences, more than 25% found once; its top ten account for around 16%. The data were obtained in a study of blood T cells in healthy people across ages. General study points: Age advanced and TCR beta diversity per million T cells fell, roughly linearly. The study found more naive CD4+ cells and higher diversity in long-lived than aged donors. When one million T cells were used, diversity estimates were thought to be underestimates. Strong correlation linked observed beta diversity and percent naive T cells.

Input material: blood. The source is a woman older than 75 in good health.

CDR3 in amino acids: CASSYLPGIAPNSPLHF. The CDR3 DNA follows: TGTGCCAGCAGTTACCTACCGGGGATTGCGCCTAATTCACCCCTCCACTTT. The chain combines TRBV6-5 with TRBJ1-6, with unresolved D. The CDR3 runs to 17 residues. Germline loops: CDR1 MNHEY, CDR2 SVGAGI. V shed 2 bases and J shed 6 bases, with 17 bases lying between them.